This is a list of T cell receptor beta chains from one sample in a study of blood T cell repertoires in COVID-19. Assay: immunoSEQ multiplex PCR; the TCRdb copy retains only in-frame clones and omits some. The sample lists around 230,000 clones, 75% to 85% seen once, with approximately 13% in the top ten. The sequenced sample consisted of peripheral blood. These receptors were obtained from a woman aged 55-75 years with active or convalescent COVID-19. CDR3s include the opening cysteine and the closing phenylalanine or tryptophan. The D gene is left open where the match is weak. Size tells how often a clone was seen (once, few, many) or the class of an expanded clone, and some rows leave it out.

TGCGCCAGCAGCTTGGATCCCCTACGTAACAATGAGCAGTTCTTC	CASSLDPLRNNEQFF	TRBV5-1	TRBJ2-1	.	.
TGTGCCAGCAGTTTAGCGGTCCGAGGAGCTTTCTTT	CASSLAVRGAFF	TRBV12-3/TRBV12-4	TRBJ1-1	.	.
TGTGCCAGTAGGTCGACAGGGGGTAGGAACACTGAAGCTTTCTTT	CASRSTGGRNTEAFF	TRBV19	TRBJ1-1	TRBD1	few
TGTGCCAGCAGCTCAGGGAACACAGATACGCAGTATTTT	CASSSGNTDTQYF	TRBV7-6	TRBJ2-3	.	once
TGTGCCAGCGGCGGACAGGGGACGGGGTACAATGAGCAGTTCTTC	CASGGQGTGYNEQFF	TRBV2	TRBJ2-1	TRBD1	.
TGTGCCAGCAGTTACAGGGTTGACGAGCAGTACTTC	CASSYRVDEQYF	TRBV12-3/TRBV12-4	TRBJ2-7	.	.
TGTGCCAGCAGCGCCGACACCGGATTCACCGGGGAGCTGTTTTTT	CASSADTGFTGELFF	TRBV7-2	TRBJ2-2	.	once
TGTGCCAGCAGTGGGCCCGGGACAGGGACCTACAATGAGCAGTTCTTC	CASSGPGTGTYNEQFF	TRBV2	TRBJ2-1	TRBD1	.
TGTGCCAGCAGCTTAACCACAGGGCCCAATCAGCCCCAGCATTTT	CASSLTTGPNQPQHF	TRBV7-2	TRBJ1-5	.	.
TGTGCCAGCAGCCTAGGACAGGGTAGGGCTGGCTACACCTTC	CASSLGQGRAGYTF	TRBV3-1/TRBV3-2	TRBJ1-2	TRBD1	.
TGCGCCAGCAGCTTGGATCCAGGGGGCTTTCAGCCCCAGCATTTT	CASSLDPGGFQPQHF	TRBV5-1	TRBJ1-5	TRBD1	.
TGTGCCAGCTCACCACCGGGCAGGGAGGACTACGAGCAGTACTTC	CASSPPGREDYEQYF	TRBV18	TRBJ2-7	.	.
TGTGCCAGCAGTGGGACAGGGACCTTCACCGGGGAGCTGTTTTTT	CASSGTGTFTGELFF	TRBV2	TRBJ2-2	TRBD1	.
TGTGCCAGCAGCTTCGGTTTGGTTTTGAACACCATATATTTT	CASSFGLVLNTIYF	TRBV13	TRBJ1-3	.	.
TGCGCCAGCAGAACGGGGTTTACGGACTATGGCTACACCTTC	CASRTGFTDYGYTF	TRBV5-1	TRBJ1-2	.	.
TGTGCTAGTGGTATCCCCCCCTGGAGACCTCCGGGTCCGAACACTGAAGCTTTCTTT	CASGIPPWRPPGPNTEAFF	TRBV12-5	TRBJ1-1	.	.
TGCGCCAGCAGCTGGGTGCAGGGGAACACTGAAGCTTTCTTT	CASSWVQGNTEAFF	TRBV5-1	TRBJ1-1	.	.
TGTGCCAGCAGCCAAGATCGATGGGGGGGGCCGGGAGATACGCAGTATTTT	CASSQDRWGGPGDTQYF	TRBV3-1/TRBV3-2	TRBJ2-3	.	.
TGTGCCAGCAGTGCCGGGCGGGCGGCTAATGAAAAACTGTTTTTT	CASSAGRAANEKLFF	TRBV2	TRBJ1-4	.	few
TGTGCCAGCAGTGAAGGGGGTCGGGGGACAGGGAATTCACCCCTCCACTTT	CASSEGGRGTGNSPLHF	TRBV6-1	TRBJ1-6	TRBD1	once
TGTGCCAGCAGTTATGGGGGGAACTATGGCTACACCTTC	CASSYGGNYGYTF	TRBV6-5	TRBJ1-2	.	.
TGTGCCAGCAGCCCCTCGGGACAGGCCTACAATGAGCAGTTCTTC	CASSPSGQAYNEQFF	TRBV9	TRBJ2-1	TRBD1	.
TGCAGCGTTGAAACCGGACAGGCGGGTTGGACTGAAGCTTTCTTT	CSVETGQAGWTEAFF	TRBV29-1	TRBJ1-1	TRBD1	.
TGTGCCAGCAGTTCAGGACAGACCACGTATAATTCACCCCTCCACTTT	CASSSGQTTYNSPLHF	TRBV27	TRBJ1-6	.	.
TGCGCCAGCAGCCAAGCGACCGGGAGTAGCAATCAGCCCCAGCATTTT	CASSQATGSSNQPQHF	TRBV4-1	TRBJ1-5	.	.
TGTGCCAGCAGTCAATTGTGGGGCGCAGATACGCAGTATTTT	CASSQLWGADTQYF	TRBV6-5	TRBJ2-3	.	.
TGCAGCGTCCTATGGGGGACTGCGATCTCTGGAAACACCATATATTTT	CSVLWGTAISGNTIYF	TRBV29-1	TRBJ1-3	.	.